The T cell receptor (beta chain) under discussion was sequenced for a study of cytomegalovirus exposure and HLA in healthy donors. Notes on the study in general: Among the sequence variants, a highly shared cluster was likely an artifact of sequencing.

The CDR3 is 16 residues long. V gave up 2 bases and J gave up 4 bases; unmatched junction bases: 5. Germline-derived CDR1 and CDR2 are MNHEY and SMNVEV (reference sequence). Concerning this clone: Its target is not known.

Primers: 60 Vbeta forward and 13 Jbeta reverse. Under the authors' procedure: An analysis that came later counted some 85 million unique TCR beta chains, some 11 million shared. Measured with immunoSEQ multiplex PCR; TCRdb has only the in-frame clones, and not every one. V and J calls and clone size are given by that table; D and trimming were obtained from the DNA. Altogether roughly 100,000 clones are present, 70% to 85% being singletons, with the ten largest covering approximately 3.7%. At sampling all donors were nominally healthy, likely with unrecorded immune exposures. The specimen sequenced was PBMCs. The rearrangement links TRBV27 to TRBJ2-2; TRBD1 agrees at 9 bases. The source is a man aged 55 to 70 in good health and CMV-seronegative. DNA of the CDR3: TGTGCCAGCAGTTTAAAGGGACAGGGTACCACCGGGGAGCTGTTTTTT. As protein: CASSLKGQGTTGELFF.